This T cell receptor beta chain came from a study of shared clonotypes between healthy human individuals. In the case of this clone: The sample has other DNA sequences that encode this CDR3 too.

The repertoire was sequenced with immunoSEQ multiplex PCR; TCRdb's copy has only in-frame clones and lacks some. The sample lists around 2.3 million clones; under 97% were seen once. Per the germline V gene, CDR1 is SGHAT and CDR2 is FQNNGV. Unmatched junction bases numbered 2, after V lost 4 bases and J lost 1 base. The CDR3 contains 14 residues. Sequencing input: naive CD4+ T cells sorted from blood. Indicated subset: CD45RA+ positively selected. This receptor was obtained from a man between 18 and 29 years old in good health. This chain joins TRBV11-2 and TRBJ2-7; 9 bases are shared with TRBD1. CDR3 loop: CASSSGQGSYEQYF. DNA for the CDR3: TGTGCCAGCAGCTCAGGACAGGGGTCCTACGAGCAGTACTTC.